Following are 26 T cell receptor beta chains from one sample sequenced in a study of T cells in localized non-small cell lung cancer. Profiling relied on immunoSEQ multiplex PCR, and the TCRdb table lists in-frame clones only, not all of them. The repertoire holds 12,000 or so clones, 65% to 85% seen once, with approximately 19% in the top ten. Sequenced material: peripheral blood, taken before any cancer treatment. The origin of the receptors is a male donor at least 60 years old with stage I lung adenocarcinoma.

This rearrangement joins TRBV5-1 to TRBJ1-4; D not resolved. The CDR3 is made up of 15 amino acids. Per the germline V gene, CDR1 is SGHRS and CDR2 is YFSETQ. Trimming removed 4 bases at V and 8 bases at J, with 18 bases between. CDR3 sequence: CASSPEVKGGEKLFF. CDR3 in DNA: TGCGCCAGCAGCCCGGAAGTAAAGGGTGGAGAAAAACTGTTTTTT.

V usage is TRBV30 and J usage is TRBJ1-2; D is perhaps TRBD1 (6 bases). The CDR3 is made up of 11 amino acids. Per germline, CDR1 GTSNPN and CDR2 SVGIG (reference sequence). CDR3 amino acids: CAWGTGYGYTF. The CDR3 DNA sequence: TGTGCGTGGGGAACAGGGTATGGCTACACCTTC.

The chain has TRBV6-5 and TRBJ1-1; unclear D gene. This CDR3 contains 14 residues. Germline-derived CDR1 and CDR2 are MNHEY and SVGAGI. The V gene lost 4 bases and the J gene lost 1 base, with 10 bases spanning the gap. The CDR3 loop is CASSFTDKNTEAFF. CDR3 nucleotide sequence: TGTGCCAGCAGTTTTACCGACAAGAACACTGAAGCTTTCTTT.

The chain is built from TRBV6-5 and TRBJ2-1, with unresolved D. Germline V gene sequence: CDR1 MNHEY, CDR2 SVGAGI. The CDR3 contains 10 residues. Trimming shortened V by 6 bases and J by 7 bases, and 4 bases separated the two germline ends. The CDR3 loop reads CASSLNEQFF. The DNA for the CDR3 is TGTGCCAGCAGCCTGAATGAGCAGTTCTTC.

The genes are TRBV6-6 and TRBJ2-7; either TRBD1 or TRBD2 may supply D (7 bases each). In germline, CDR1 is MNHNY, CDR2 SVGAGI (reference sequence). Trimming stripped 6 bases from V and 4 bases from J, with 19 bases between. The CDR3 has 15 amino acids. The CDR3 DNA sequence: TGTGCCAGCAGCCTGGGAGGGGACAGAACGTACGAGCAGTACTTC. This sequence encodes CASSLGGDRTYEQYF.

The genes are TRBV11-3 and TRBJ1-5; D not resolved. The length of the CDR3 is 13 residues. V was shortened by 1 base and J by 3 bases, with 4 bases between the two germline ends. Germline-derived CDR1 and CDR2 are SGHNT and YENEEA. The CDR3 coding sequence is TGTGCCAGCAGCTTAGGCGTCAATCAGCCCCAGCATTTT. Protein product: CASSLGVNQPQHF.

This chain connects TRBV10-1 to TRBJ2-2; 7 nucleotides match TRBD2. V shed 0 bases, J shed 6 bases, and the junction held 16 bases outside the gene matches. The germline V gene encodes CDR1 WNHNN and CDR2 SYGVQD (reference sequence). The CDR3 has 19 amino acids. CDR3 region: CASSESTLGGNPVPGELFF. The CDR3 DNA follows: TGCGCCAGCAGTGAGTCGACTCTCGGGGGGAACCCTGTTCCCGGGGAGCTGTTTTTT.

The chain uses TRBV5-4 and TRBJ2-3; D ambiguous. The CDR3 consists of 13 residues. Germline values: CDR1 SGHNT, CDR2 YYREEE (reference sequence). The V end lost 3 bases, the J end lost 0 bases, and 5 bases lay between the germline ends. CDR3 region: CASSSTSTDTQYF. As DNA, the CDR3 is TGTGCCAGCAGCTCGACTAGCACAGATACGCAGTATTTT.

V is TRBV4-1 and J is TRBJ2-2, with 7 bases that match TRBD1. Per germline, CDR1 MGHRA and CDR2 YSYEKL. The CDR3 has 18 residues. V trimming: 4 bases; J trimming: 6 bases; junction bases outside the gene matches: 17. CDR3 DNA sequence: TGCGCCAGCAGCCGCAGAGTGACAGGGAATGGTGTTGCCGGGGAGCTGTTTTTT. It yields the protein CASSRRVTGNGVAGELFF.

This clone occurred a few times. CDR3 sequence reads: CASSQEGTSNTGELFF. The CDR3 DNA reads TGCGCCAGCAGCCAAGAGGGCACTAGTAACACCGGGGAGCTGTTTTTT. This chain connects TRBV4-3 to TRBJ2-2; D possibly corresponds to TRBD2 (5 bases). Trimming left V 0 bases short and J 2 bases short, with 10 bases between. Germline V CDR1 and CDR2: LGHNA, YSLEER. The CDR3 consists of 16 residues.

This clone was seen a handful of times. The chain recombines TRBV18 with TRBJ2-1; TRBD2 matches 11 bases. The germline gives CDR1 KGHSH, CDR2 LQKENI. V trimming: 6 bases; J trimming: 7 bases; junction bases outside the gene matches: 5. The CDR3 spans 14 residues. The CDR3 is CASSPWTSGNEQFF. The CDR3 DNA follows: TGTGCCAGCTCCCCCTGGACTAGCGGGAATGAGCAGTTCTTC.

The chain uses TRBV7-9 and TRBJ2-7, with D perhaps TRBD1 (5 bases). Per germline, CDR1 SEHNR and CDR2 FQNEAQ (reference sequence). V was clipped by 3 bases and J by 0 bases, with 9 bases between them. The CDR3 extends over 14 amino acids. CDR3 amino acids: CASSFLQDSYEQYF. The CDR3 DNA follows: TGTGCCAGCAGCTTTTTACAGGACTCCTACGAGCAGTACTTC.

This clone has just one count. V is TRBV5-1 and J is TRBJ1-3; D is uncertain. V lost 4 bases, J lost 4 bases, and 12 bases lay in between. The length of the CDR3 is 14 residues. From germline, CDR1 is SGHRS and CDR2 YFSETQ. DNA of the CDR3: TGCGCCAGCAGCGAAGGACTCGTGGGAAACACCATATATTTT. Protein product: CASSEGLVGNTIYF.

The chain carries TRBV5-6 and TRBJ1-1; TRBD1 might be the D (5 bases). CDR3 length: 18 amino acids. Trimming took off 2 bases at V and 0 bases at J, with 20 bases between the two ends. Germline V gives CDR1 SGHDT, CDR2 YYEEEE. The CDR3 protein is CASSFLSGGAGMNTEAFF. The CDR3 DNA is TGTGCCAGCAGCTTCCTTTCCGGTGGGGCGGGGATGAACACTGAAGCTTTCTTT.

Turning to this clone: This CDR3 is also generated by other DNA sequences in the sample. The rearrangement joins TRBV28 to TRBJ1-3; tentatively, D is TRBD1 (6 bases). Germline V gives CDR1 MDHEN, CDR2 SYDVKM. Trimming shortened V by 3 bases and J by 4 bases, and 13 bases separated the two germline ends. The CDR3 consists of 15 residues. CDR3 nucleotides: TGTGCCAGCAGTTTCTCAGGGGCGTACGGAAACACCATATATTTT. Translated, it gives CASSFSGAYGNTIYF. The whole variable domain, remainder taken from reference TRBV28 and TRBJ1-3, is DVKVTQSSRYLVKRTGEKVFLECVQDMDHENMFWYRQDPGLGLRLIYFSYDVKMKEKGDIPEGYSVSREKKERFSLILESASTNQTSMYLCASSFSGAYGNTIYFGEGSWLTVV.

J is TRBJ1-2 and V is TRBV18; D not certain. The CDR3 extends over 15 amino acids. Germline assignment: CDR1 KGHSH and CDR2 LQKENI. The germline V and J ends were trimmed by 3 bases and 0 bases, with 11 bases remaining between them. CDR3 residues: CASSPGAESNYGYTF. CDR3 nucleotide sequence: TGTGCCAGCTCACCGGGAGCGGAATCTAACTATGGCTACACCTTC. The entire variable domain, with the rest obtained from reference TRBV18 and TRBJ1-2, is as follows: NAGVMQNPRHLVRRRGQEARLRCSPMKGHSHVYWYRQLPEEGLKFMVYLQKENIIDESGMPKERFSAEFPKEGPSILRIQQVVRGDSAAYFCASSPGAESNYGYTFGSGTRLTVV.

The chain carries TRBV27 and TRBJ2-7, with D hard to call. This CDR3 is built from 15 residues. The germline CDR1 and CDR2 sequences are MNHEY and SMNVEV (reference sequence). V lost 0 bases and J lost 7, with 16 bases in between. CDR3: CASSLSLVGTSEQYF. CDR3 bases: TGTGCCAGCAGTTTATCGCTAGTAGGTACGAGTGAGCAGTACTTC.

This clone was detected once. The rearrangement joins TRBV5-6 to TRBJ1-1, with 7 bases matching TRBD1. The germline CDR1 and CDR2 sequences are SGHDT and YYEEEE. This CDR3 contains 14 residues. V shed 1 base and J 4 bases; nucleotides not matched to a gene: 4. In DNA, the CDR3 is TGTGCCAGCAGCTTGAGGGGGCGAGGCACTGAAGCTTTCTTT. Residues: CASSLRGRGTEAFF.

This chain joins TRBV29-1 and TRBJ2-3, with TRBD1 identical over 7 bases. The CDR3 totals 13 residues. Germline V lookup: CDR1 SQVTM, CDR2 ANQGSEA. V trimming: 8 bases; J trimming: 0 bases; junction bases outside the gene matches: 5. The CDR3 reads CSHRGGSTDTQYF. The DNA for the CDR3 is TGCAGCCACAGGGGCGGTAGCACAGATACGCAGTATTTT.

This clone was seen only a few times. The rearrangement uses TRBV9 and TRBJ2-5; no clear D gene. CDR3 length: 14 amino acids. Germline V gives CDR1 SGDLS, CDR2 YYNGEE. V shed 0 bases and J shed 2 bases, with 8 bases lying between them. CDR3 in DNA: TGTGCCAGCAGCGTAGGGCTCCAACAAGAGACCCAGTACTTC. It specifies CASSVGLQQETQYF. Supplemented by reference TRBV9 and TRBJ2-5, the full variable domain reads DSGVTQTPKHLITATGQRVTLRCSPRSGDLSVYWYQQSLDQGLQFLIQYYNGEERAKGNILERFSAQQFPDLHSELNLSSLELGDSALYFCASSVGLQQETQYFGPGTRLLVL.

This chain connects TRBV27 to TRBJ1-1; 7 bases agree with TRBD1. V trimming: 5 bases; J trimming: 4 bases; junction bases outside the gene matches: 7. The CDR3 has 14 residues. Germline assignment: CDR1 MNHEY and CDR2 SMNVEV (reference sequence). As DNA, the CDR3 is TGTGCCAGCAGTCCCAGGGGGTACGGCACTGAAGCTTTCTTT. It yields the protein CASSPRGYGTEAFF.

The V call is TRBV6-5, the J call TRBJ2-3, with D uncertain. The length of the CDR3 is 15 residues. The germline CDR1 and CDR2 sequences are MNHEY and SVGAGI. The ends were cut back, 0 bases at V and 2 bases at J, with 9 bases in the middle. The DNA for the CDR3 is TGTGCCAGCAGTTACTCGATGGCGACCACAGATACGCAGTATTTT. As protein: CASSYSMATTDTQYF.

The chain is built from TRBV27 and TRBJ1-1; D is unresolved. This CDR3 has 16 residues. Germline-derived CDR1 and CDR2 are MNHEY and SMNVEV (reference sequence). The V gene lost 3 bases and the J gene lost 2 bases, with 16 bases spanning the gap. CDR3 sequence reads: CASSFLGGVPNTEAFF. In DNA, the CDR3 is TGTGCCAGCAGTTTTCTAGGTGGGGTTCCCAACACTGAAGCTTTCTTT.

V is TRBV4-3 and J is TRBJ2-4, with 7 nucleotides matching TRBD2. The CDR3 sequence is 18 residues long. Germline loops: CDR1 LGHNA, CDR2 YSLEER. V lost 0 bases, J lost 6 bases, and 14 bases stayed unmatched. In DNA form, the CDR3 reads TGCGCCAGCAGCCAAGATATAAACGGACTAGATCGTGGAAACATTCAGTACTTC. Protein sequence: CASSQDINGLDRGNIQYF.

The chain uses TRBV12-5 and TRBJ2-3; possibly TRBD2 for D (7 bases). The CDR3 has 14 residues. The germline CDR1 and CDR2 sequences are LGHNT and FRNRAP. Trimming left V 7 bases short and J 8 bases short, with 19 bases between. DNA for the CDR3: TGTGCTAGTGCCCAAGGGGGGGGATCGGTTACGCAGTATTTT. As protein: CASAQGGGSVTQYF. The full variable domain, in which reference TRBV12-5 and TRBJ2-3 provide the parts outside the CDR3, is DARVTQTPRHKVTEMGQEVTMRCQPILGHNTVFWYRQTMMQGLELLAYFRNRAPLDDSGMPKDRFSAEMPDATLATLKIQPSEPRDSAVYFCASAQGGGSVTQYFGPGTRLTVL.

This chain connects TRBV4-1 to TRBJ2-7, with a possible D match to TRBD2 (5 bases). The germline V and J ends were trimmed by 0 bases and 3 bases, with 12 bases remaining between them. This CDR3 contains 15 residues. Germline CDR1 and CDR2: MGHRA and YSYEKL. The CDR3 DNA reads as TGCGCCAGCAGCCAAGAAAACCGAGGAGGCTACGAGCAGTACTTC. Translated, it gives CASSQENRGGYEQYF.